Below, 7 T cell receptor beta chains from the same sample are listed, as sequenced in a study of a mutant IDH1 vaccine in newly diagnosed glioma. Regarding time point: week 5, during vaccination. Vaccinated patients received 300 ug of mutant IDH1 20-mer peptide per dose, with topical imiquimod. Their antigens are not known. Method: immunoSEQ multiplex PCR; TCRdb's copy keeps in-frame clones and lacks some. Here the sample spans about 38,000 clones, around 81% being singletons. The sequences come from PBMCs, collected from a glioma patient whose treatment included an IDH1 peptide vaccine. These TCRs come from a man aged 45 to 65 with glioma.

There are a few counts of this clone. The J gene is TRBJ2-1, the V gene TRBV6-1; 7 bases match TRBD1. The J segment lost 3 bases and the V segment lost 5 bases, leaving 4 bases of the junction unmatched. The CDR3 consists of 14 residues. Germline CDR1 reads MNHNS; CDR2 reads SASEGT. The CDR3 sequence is CASSPTGNYNEQFF. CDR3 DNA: TGTGCCAGCAGTCCGACAGGGAACTACAATGAGCAGTTCTTC.

The CDR3 bases are TGTGCCAGCAGCTTAGGGTTGGGTAGCGTGAACACTGAAGCTTTCTTT. It translates to CASSLGLGSVNTEAFF. The chain employs TRBV7-2 and TRBJ1-1, with unresolved D. There are 16 residues in the CDR3. Per germline, CDR1 SGHTA and CDR2 FQGNSA. With 1 base removed from V and 0 bases from J, the gap between germline ends came to 12 bases.

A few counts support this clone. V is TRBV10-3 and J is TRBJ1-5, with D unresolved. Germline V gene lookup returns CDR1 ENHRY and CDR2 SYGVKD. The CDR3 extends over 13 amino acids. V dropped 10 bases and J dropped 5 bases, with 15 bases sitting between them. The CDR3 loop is CATGGGEYQPQHF. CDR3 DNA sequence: TGTGCCACCGGCGGTGGGGAATATCAGCCCCAGCATTTT.

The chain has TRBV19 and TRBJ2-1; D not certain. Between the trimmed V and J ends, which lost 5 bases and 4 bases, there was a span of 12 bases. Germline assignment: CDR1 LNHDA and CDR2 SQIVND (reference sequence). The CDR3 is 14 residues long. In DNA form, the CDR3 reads TGTGCCAGTAGTGCGACGGGCGCGTACAATGAGCAGTTCTTC. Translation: CASSATGAYNEQFF.

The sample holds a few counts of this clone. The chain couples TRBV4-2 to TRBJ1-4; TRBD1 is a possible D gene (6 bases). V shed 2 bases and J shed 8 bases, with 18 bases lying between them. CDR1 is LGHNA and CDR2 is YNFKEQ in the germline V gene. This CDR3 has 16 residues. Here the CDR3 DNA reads TGTGCCAGCAGCCAATTCGGCAGGGGTATTGGGGAAAAACTGTTTTTT. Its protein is CASSQFGRGIGEKLFF.

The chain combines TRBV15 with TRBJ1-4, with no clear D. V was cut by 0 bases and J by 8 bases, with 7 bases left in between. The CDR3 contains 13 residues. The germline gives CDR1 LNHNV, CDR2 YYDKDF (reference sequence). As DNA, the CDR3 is TGTGCCACCAGCAGAGAAAGTCGGGAAAAACTGTTTTTT. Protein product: CATSRESREKLFF.

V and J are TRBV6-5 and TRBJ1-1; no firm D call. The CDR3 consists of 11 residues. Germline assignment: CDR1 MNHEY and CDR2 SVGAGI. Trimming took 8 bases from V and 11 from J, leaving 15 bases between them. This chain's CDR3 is CASGKSAGAFF. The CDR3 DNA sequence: TGTGCCAGCGGAAAATCCGCGGGGGCTTTCTTT.